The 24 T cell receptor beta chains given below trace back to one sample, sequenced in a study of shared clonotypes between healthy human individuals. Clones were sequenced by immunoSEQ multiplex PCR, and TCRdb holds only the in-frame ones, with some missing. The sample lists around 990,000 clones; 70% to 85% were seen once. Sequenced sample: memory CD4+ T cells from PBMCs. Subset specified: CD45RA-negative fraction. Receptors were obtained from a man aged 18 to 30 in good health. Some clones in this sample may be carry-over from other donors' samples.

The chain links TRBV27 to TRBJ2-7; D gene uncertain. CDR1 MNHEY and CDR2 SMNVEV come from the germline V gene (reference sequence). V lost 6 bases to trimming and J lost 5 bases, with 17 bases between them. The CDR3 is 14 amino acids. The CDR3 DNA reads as TGTGCCAGCAGGCCATCGGGCCGCGGCAACGAGCAGTACTTC. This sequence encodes CASRPSGRGNEQYF.

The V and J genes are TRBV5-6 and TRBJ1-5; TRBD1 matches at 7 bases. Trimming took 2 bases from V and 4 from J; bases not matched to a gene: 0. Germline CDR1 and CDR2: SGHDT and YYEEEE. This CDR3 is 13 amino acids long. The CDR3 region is CASSFRGNQPQHF. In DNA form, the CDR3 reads TGTGCCAGCAGCTTCAGGGGGAATCAGCCCCAGCATTTT.

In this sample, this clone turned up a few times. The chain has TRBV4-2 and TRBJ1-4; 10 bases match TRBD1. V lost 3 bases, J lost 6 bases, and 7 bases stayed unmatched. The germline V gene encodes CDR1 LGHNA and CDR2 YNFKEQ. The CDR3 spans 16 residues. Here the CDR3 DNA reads TGTGCCAGCAGCCACCGGGGGACAGGGGACGATGAAAAACTGTTTTTT. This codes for CASSHRGTGDDEKLFF.

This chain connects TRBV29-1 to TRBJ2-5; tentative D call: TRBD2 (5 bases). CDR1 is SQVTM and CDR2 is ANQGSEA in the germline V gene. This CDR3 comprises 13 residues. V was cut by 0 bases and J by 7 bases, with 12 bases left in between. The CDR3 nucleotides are TGCAGCGTTGAAGAAGAGGGCCCACGGACCCAGTACTTC. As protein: CSVEEEGPRTQYF.

The CDR3 bases are TGTGCCAGCAGTGAAGGATCGGGAAACTATGGCTACACCTTC. Its protein is CASSEGSGNYGYTF. V usage is TRBV6-4 and J usage is TRBJ1-2; D not resolved. The CDR3 length is 14 residues. Germline loops: CDR1 MRHNA, CDR2 SNTAGT. The V and J ends lost 3 bases and 2 bases respectively, with 10 bases between them.

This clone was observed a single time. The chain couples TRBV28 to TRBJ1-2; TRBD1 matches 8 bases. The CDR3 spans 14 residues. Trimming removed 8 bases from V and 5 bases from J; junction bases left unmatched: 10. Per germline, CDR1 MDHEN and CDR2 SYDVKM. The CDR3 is CASSGGRGRYGYTF. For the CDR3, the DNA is TGTGCCAGCTCAGGGGGCAGGGGTAGATATGGCTACACCTTC.

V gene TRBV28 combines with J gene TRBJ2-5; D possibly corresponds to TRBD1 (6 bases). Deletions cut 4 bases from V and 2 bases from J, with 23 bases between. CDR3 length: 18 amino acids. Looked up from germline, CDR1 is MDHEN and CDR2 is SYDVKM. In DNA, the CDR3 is TGTGCCAGCAGTTCTTCCCTTTCCGGGACATTCTTACAAGAGACCCAGTACTTC. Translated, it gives CASSSSLSGTFLQETQYF. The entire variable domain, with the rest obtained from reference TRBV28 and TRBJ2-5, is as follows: DVKVTQSSRYLVKRTGEKVFLECVQDMDHENMFWYRQDPGLGLRLIYFSYDVKMKEKGDIPEGYSVSREKKERFSLILESASTNQTSMYLCASSSSLSGTFLQETQYFGPGTRLLVL.

The DNA of the CDR3 is TGTGCCAGCAGCTTGCTCCAGGGAGCGAATCAGCCCCAGCATTTT. Its protein product is CASSLLQGANQPQHF. The V and J genes are TRBV5-5 and TRBJ1-5, with a possible D match to TRBD1 (5 bases). Germline assignment: CDR1 SGHKS and CDR2 YYEKEE (reference sequence). The V gene lost 1 base and the J gene lost 4 bases, with 12 bases spanning the gap. The CDR3 extends over 15 amino acids. Full variable domain (remainder filled in from reference TRBV5-5 and TRBJ1-5): DAGVTQSPTHLIKTRGQQVTLRCSPISGHKSVSWYQQVLGQGPQFIFQYYEKEERGRGNFPDRFSARQFPNYSSELNVNALLLGDSALYLCASSLLQGANQPQHFGDGTRLSIL.

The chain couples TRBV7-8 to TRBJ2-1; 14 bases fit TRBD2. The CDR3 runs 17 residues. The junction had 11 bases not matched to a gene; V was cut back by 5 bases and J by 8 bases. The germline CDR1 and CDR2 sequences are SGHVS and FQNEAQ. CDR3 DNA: TGTGCCAGCAGCCAGCGGGGGGGGACTAGCGGGAGCCATGAGCAGTTCTTC. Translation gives CASSQRGGTSGSHEQFF.

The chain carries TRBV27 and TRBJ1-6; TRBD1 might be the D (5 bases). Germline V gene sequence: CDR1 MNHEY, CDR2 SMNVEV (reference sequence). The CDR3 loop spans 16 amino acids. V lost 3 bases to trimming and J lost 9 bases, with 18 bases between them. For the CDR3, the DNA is TGTGCCAGCAGTTTCCTCAGCCGGGGGTCGGGTTCACCCCTCCACTTT. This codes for CASSFLSRGSGSPLHF.

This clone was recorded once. CDR3 sequence (DNA): TGTGCCAGCACCACTAGCGGGACCTACACAGATACGCAGTATTTT. As protein: CASTTSGTYTDTQYF. This chain links TRBV28 with TRBJ2-3; TRBD2 agrees at 10 bases. Germline CDR1 is MDHEN and CDR2 is SYDVKM. The V segment lost 7 bases and the J segment 2 bases; nucleotides outside the gene matches: 6. The CDR3 has 15 amino acids.

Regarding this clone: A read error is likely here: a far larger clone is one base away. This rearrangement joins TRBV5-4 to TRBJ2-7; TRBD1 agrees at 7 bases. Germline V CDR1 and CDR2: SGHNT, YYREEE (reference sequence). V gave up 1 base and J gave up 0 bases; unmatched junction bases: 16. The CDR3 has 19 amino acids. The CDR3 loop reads CASSLSRDRPSLASYEQYF. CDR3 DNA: TGTGCCAGCAGCTTGTCCCGGGACAGACCATCCTTGGCCTCCTACGAGCAGTACTTC.

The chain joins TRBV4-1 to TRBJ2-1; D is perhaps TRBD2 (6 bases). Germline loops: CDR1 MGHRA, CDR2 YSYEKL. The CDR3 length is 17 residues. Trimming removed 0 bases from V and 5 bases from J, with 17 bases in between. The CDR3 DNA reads TGCGCCAGCAGCCAAGAGGGATACGGGAGCAGGGACAATGAGCAGTTCTTC. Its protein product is CASSQEGYGSRDNEQFF.

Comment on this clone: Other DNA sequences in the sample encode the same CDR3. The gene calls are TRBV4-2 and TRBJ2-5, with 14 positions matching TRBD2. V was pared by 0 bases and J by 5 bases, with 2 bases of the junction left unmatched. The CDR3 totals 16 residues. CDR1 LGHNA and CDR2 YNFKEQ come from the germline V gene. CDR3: CASSQETSGRGETQYF. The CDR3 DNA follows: TGTGCCAGCAGCCAAGAGACTAGCGGGAGGGGGGAGACCCAGTACTTC.

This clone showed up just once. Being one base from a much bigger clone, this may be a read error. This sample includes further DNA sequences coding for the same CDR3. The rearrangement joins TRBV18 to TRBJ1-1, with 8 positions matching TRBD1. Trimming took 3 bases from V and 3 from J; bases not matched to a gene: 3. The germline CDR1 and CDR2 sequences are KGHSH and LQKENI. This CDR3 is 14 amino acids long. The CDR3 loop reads CASSPQGADTEAFF. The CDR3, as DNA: TGTGCCAGCTCACCCCAGGGGGCGGACACTGAAGCTTTCTTT.

The CDR3 is CASSRSTQYF. CDR3 DNA sequence: TGTGCCAGCAGCCGGAGTACCCAGTACTTC. The J gene is TRBJ2-5, the V gene TRBV28; D ambiguous. CDR3 length equals 10 residues. V was trimmed by 6 bases and J by 8 bases, leaving 7 bases between them. CDR1 MDHEN and CDR2 SYDVKM come from the germline V gene.

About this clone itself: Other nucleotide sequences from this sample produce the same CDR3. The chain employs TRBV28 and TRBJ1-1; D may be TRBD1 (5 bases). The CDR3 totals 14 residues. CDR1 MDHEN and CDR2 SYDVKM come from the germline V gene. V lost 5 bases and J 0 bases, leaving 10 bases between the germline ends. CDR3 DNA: TGTGCCAGCAGTATCCGACAGCTGAACACTGAAGCTTTCTTT. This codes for CASSIRQLNTEAFF.

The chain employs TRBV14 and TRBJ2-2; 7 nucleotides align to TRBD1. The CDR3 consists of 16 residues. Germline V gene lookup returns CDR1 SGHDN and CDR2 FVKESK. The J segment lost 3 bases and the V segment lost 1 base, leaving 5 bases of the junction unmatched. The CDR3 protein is CASSQGQGRYTGELFF. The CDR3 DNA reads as TGTGCCAGCAGCCAAGGACAGGGTCGGTACACCGGGGAGCTGTTTTTT.

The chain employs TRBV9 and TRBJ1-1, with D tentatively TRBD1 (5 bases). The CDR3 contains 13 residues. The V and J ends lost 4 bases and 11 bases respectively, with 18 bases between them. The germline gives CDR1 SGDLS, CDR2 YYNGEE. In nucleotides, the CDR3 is TGTGCCAGCAGCCCTAGTGCCAGGGAGGACGCTTTCTTT. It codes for CASSPSAREDAFF.

Here the CDR3 reads CAISEQGANYGYTF. CDR3 nucleotide sequence: TGTGCCATCAGTGAGCAGGGCGCTAACTATGGCTACACCTTC. The chain carries TRBV10-3 and TRBJ1-2; D is perhaps TRBD1 (5 bases). Germline CDR1 and CDR2: ENHRY and SYGVKD. Trimming took off 2 bases at V and 0 bases at J, with 7 bases between the two ends. CDR3 length equals 14 residues.

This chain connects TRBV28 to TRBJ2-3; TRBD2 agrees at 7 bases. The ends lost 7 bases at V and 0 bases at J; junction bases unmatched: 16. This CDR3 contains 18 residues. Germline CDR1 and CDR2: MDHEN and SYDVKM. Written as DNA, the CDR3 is TGTGCCAGCACCGGTGCCCTAGCGGTCCCCTCTAGCACAGATACGCAGTATTTT. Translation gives CASTGALAVPSSTDTQYF.

The CDR3 DNA reads TGCGCCAGCAGCTTCACTAGCCCCAGCACAGATACGCAGTATTTT. This gives the protein CASSFTSPSTDTQYF. This rearrangement joins TRBV5-1 to TRBJ2-3, with a weak D call TRBD2 (6 bases). Germline CDR1 and CDR2: SGHRS and YFSETQ. V lost 2 bases to trimming and J lost 0 bases, with 10 bases between them. This CDR3 comprises 15 residues.

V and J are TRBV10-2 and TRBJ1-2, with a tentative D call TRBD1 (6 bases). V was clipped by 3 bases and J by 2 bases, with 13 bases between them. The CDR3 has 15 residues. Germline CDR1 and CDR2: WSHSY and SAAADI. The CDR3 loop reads CASSDGRGANYGYTF. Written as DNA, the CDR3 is TGCGCCAGCAGTGATGGCAGGGGAGCGAACTATGGCTACACCTTC.

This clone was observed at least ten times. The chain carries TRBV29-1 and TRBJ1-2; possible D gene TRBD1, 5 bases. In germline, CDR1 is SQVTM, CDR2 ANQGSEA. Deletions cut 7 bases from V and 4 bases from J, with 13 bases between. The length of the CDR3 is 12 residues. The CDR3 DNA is TGCAGCGACAGGACGGTGGGCTATGGCTACACCTTC. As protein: CSDRTVGYGYTF.